The next 9 T cell receptor beta chains were all read from a single sample in a study of OX40 agonist ivuxolimab in advanced cancers. Sequencing used immunoSEQ multiplex PCR; TCRdb keeps in-frame clones, though not all of them. The data show approximately 70,000 clones, about 88% seen once. Source: CD4+ or CD8+ T cells sorted from blood, taken in a trial of the OX40 agonist ivuxolimab. The source of these receptors is an adult with an advanced solid tumor such as melanoma, head and neck, liver or kidney cancer.

The J gene is TRBJ2-1, the V gene TRBV19; TRBD2 is a possible D gene (7 bases). CDR3 size: 16 residues. Trimming took 6 bases from V and 8 from J, leaving 23 bases between them. The V gene's germline CDR1 is LNHDA and CDR2 SQIVND (reference sequence). This CDR3 is CASSRLGGGRFHEQFF. Here the CDR3 DNA reads TGTGCCAGTAGCCGGCTTGGGGGCGGGAGATTCCATGAGCAGTTCTTC.

The chain combines TRBV7-9 with TRBJ2-5; tentatively, D is TRBD1 (5 bases). The CDR3 consists of 15 residues. Germline V gives CDR1 SEHNR, CDR2 FQNEAQ (reference sequence). Between the trimmed V and J ends, which lost 0 bases and 3 bases, there was a span of 11 bases. CDR3 bases: TGTGCCAGCAGCTTAGCGGGGCAGCCAGAAGAGACCCAGTACTTC. It specifies CASSLAGQPEETQYF.

This rearrangement joins TRBV18 to TRBJ1-5, with no clear D. V was trimmed by 5 bases and J by 2 bases, leaving 10 bases between them. Germline V gene data show CDR1 as KGHSH and CDR2 as LQKENI. The CDR3 length is 14 residues. In DNA form, the CDR3 reads TGTGCCAGCTCAAAGTTGGAGGGCAATCAGCCCCAGCATTTT. Translation gives CASSKLEGNQPQHF.

The chain carries TRBV10-2 and TRBJ1-3; TRBD1 matches 9 bases. Germline CDR1 reads WSHSY; CDR2 reads SAAADI. The CDR3 runs to 15 residues. J was trimmed by 0 bases and V by 7 bases; bases with no gene match: 4. The CDR3 here is CASTPGQGSGNTIYF. The CDR3 nucleotides read TGCGCCAGCACCCCGGGACAGGGCTCTGGAAACACCATATATTTT.

The chain carries TRBV11-3 and TRBJ2-7, with unresolved D. V lost 0 bases to trimming and J lost 2 bases, with 11 bases between them. Looked up from germline, CDR1 is SGHNT and CDR2 is YENEEA. The CDR3 is made up of 15 amino acids. The CDR3 DNA is TGTGCCAGCAGCTTAGAAGGTGACGGGCCCTACGAGCAGTACTTC. Protein sequence: CASSLEGDGPYEQYF.

The chain uses TRBV5-4 and TRBJ2-5; no clear D gene. CDR3 length: 14 amino acids. V was cut by 0 bases and J by 2 bases, with 8 bases left in between. The germline gives CDR1 SGHNT, CDR2 YYREEE (reference sequence). CDR3 sequence (DNA): TGTGCCAGCAGCTTGGAGTTTGAACAAGAGACCCAGTACTTC. Amino acid sequence: CASSLEFEQETQYF.

The V call is TRBV10-3, the J call TRBJ1-2, with a tentative D call TRBD1 (6 bases). Germline lookup yields CDR1 ENHRY and CDR2 SYGVKD. V lost 0 bases, J lost 7 bases, and 12 bases lay in between. There are 14 residues in the CDR3. The CDR3 sequence is CAISESTGAGGYTF. As DNA, the CDR3 is TGTGCCATCAGTGAGTCAACGGGGGCCGGTGGCTACACCTTC.

The rearrangement uses TRBV7-2 and TRBJ1-4; D unresolved. Trimming took off 4 bases at V and 8 bases at J, with 11 bases between the two ends. CDR1 and CDR2 (germline): SGHTA, FQGNSA. The CDR3 runs 13 residues. This CDR3 is CASSSQRGEKLFF. The CDR3, as DNA: TGTGCCAGCAGCTCTCAAAGAGGGGAAAAACTGTTTTTT.

J is TRBJ2-3 and V is TRBV7-8; 9 positions match TRBD1. CDR3 length: 16 amino acids. The junction had 6 bases not matched to a gene; V was cut back by 5 bases and J by 0 bases. Germline V CDR1 and CDR2: SGHVS, FQNEAQ. The CDR3 bases are TGTGCCAGCAGCGTAGGGACAGGGTCCAGCACAGATACGCAGTATTTT. It translates to CASSVGTGSSTDTQYF.